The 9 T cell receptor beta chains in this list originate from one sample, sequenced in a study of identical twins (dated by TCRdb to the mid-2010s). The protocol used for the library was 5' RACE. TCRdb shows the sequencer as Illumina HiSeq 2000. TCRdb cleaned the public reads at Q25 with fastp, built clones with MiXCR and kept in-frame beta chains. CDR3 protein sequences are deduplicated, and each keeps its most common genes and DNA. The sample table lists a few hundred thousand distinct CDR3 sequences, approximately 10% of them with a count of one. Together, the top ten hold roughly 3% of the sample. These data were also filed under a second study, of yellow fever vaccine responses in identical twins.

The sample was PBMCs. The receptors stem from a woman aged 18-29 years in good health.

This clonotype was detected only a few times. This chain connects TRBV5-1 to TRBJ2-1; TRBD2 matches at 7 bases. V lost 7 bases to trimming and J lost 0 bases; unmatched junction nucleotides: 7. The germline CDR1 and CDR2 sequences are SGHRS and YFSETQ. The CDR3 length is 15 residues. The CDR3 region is CASGQAGSSYNEQFF. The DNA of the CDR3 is TGCGCCAGCGGCCAAGCGGGGTCCTCCTACAATGAGCAGTTCTTC.

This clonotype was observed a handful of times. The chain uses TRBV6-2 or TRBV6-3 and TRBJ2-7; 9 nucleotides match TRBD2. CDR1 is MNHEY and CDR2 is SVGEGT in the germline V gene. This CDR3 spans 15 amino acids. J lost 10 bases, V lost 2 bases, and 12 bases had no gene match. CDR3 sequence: CASSYALAGPNHQYF. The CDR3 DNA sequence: TGTGCCAGCAGTTACGCCCTAGCGGGGCCCAACCACCAGTACTTC.

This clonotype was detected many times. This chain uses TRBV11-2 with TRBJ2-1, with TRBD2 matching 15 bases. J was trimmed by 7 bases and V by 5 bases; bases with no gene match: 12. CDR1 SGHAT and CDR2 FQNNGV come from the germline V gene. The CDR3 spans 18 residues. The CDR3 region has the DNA TGTGCCAGCAGCCACGCAGGACTAGCGGGAGGGCCAAGTAATGAGCAGTTCTTC. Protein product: CASSHAGLAGGPSNEQFF. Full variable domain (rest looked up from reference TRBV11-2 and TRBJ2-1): EAGVAQSPRYKIIEKRQSVAFWCNPISGHATLYWYQQILGQGPKLLIQFQNNGVVDDSQLPKDRFSAERLKGVDSTLKIQPAKLEDSAVYLCASSHAGLAGGPSNEQFFGPGTRLTVL.

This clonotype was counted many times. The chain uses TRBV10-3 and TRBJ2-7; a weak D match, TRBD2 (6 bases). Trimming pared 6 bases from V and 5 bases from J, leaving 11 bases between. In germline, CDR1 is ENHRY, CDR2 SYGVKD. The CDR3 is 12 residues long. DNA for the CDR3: TGTGCCATCAGGGAGGGGCCCCACGAGCAGTACTTC. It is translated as CAIREGPHEQYF.

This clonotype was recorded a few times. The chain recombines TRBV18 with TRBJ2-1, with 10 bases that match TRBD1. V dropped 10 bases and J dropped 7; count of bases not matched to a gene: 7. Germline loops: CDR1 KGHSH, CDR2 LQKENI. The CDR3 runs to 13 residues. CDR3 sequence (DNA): TGTGCCAACCGACGACAGGGGGCGAATGAGCAGTTCTTC. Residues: CANRRQGANEQFF.

Here the CDR3 DNA reads TGTGCCAGCAGCCTCCTCCGAGGGGACTACGAGCAGTACTTC. Its protein is CASSLLRGDYEQYF. The J gene is TRBJ2-7, the V gene TRBV11-1, with D tentatively TRBD1 or TRBD2 (5 bases each). CDR3 length equals 14 residues. In germline, CDR1 is SGHAT, CDR2 FQDESV (reference sequence). Trimming left V 5 bases short and J 3 bases short, with 14 bases between.

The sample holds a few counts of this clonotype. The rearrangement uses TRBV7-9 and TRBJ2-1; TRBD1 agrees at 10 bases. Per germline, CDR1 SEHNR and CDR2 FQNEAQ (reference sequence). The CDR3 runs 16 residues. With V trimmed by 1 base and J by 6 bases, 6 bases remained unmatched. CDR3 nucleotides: TGTGCCAGCAGCTTAGGACAGGGGGCGAGGGGCAATGAGCAGTTCTTC. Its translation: CASSLGQGARGNEQFF.

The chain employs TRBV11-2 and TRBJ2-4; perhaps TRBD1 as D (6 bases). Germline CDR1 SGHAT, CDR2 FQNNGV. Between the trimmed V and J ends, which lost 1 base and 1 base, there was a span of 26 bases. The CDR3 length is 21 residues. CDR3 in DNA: TGTGCCAGCAGCTTAGGTCCCTACAGCGGCGGCCAGGGGAACGCCAAAAACATTCAGTACTTC. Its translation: CASSLGPYSGGQGNAKNIQYF.

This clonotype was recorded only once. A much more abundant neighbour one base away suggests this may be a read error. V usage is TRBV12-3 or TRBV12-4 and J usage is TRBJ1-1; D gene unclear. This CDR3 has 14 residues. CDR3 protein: CTSSFRGGVAEAFF. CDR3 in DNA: TGTACCAGCAGTTTCCGTGGAGGCGTCGCTGAAGCTTTCTTT.